This record looks at one TCR beta chain sequence and its context. Trimming removed 5 bases from V and 6 bases from J, with 16 bases in between. CDR3 length: 15 residues. The germline V gene has CDR1 MNHGY and CDR2 SAAAGT. Assay used: immunoSEQ multiplex PCR; TCRdb lists only in-frame clones, some missing. The sample includes over a thousand clones, 25% to 30% of them seen just once. This sample is drawn from a study of T cells in localized non-small cell lung cancer. This TCR was sampled from a man between 35 and 75 years old with stage III lung adenocarcinoma. The sample here was normal lung tissue next to the tumor, taken before any cancer treatment. The V and J genes are TRBV6-8 and TRBJ2-2; D might be TRBD1 or TRBD2, each matching 5 bases. CDR3 in DNA: TGTGCCAGCAGTCCGGGACGAGGAGGTGCCGGGGAGCTGTTTTTT. Translating it yields CASSPGRGGAGELFF.